These 2 T cell receptor beta chains came from one sample sequenced in a study of T cell responses to AZD1222 COVID-19 vaccine. The method was immunoSEQ multiplex PCR; TCRdb's version includes in-frame clones alone and lacks a portion of them. The sample yields around 54,000 clones, around 88% seen once. Sample: peripheral blood, taken 28 days after the second AZD1222 dose. Source of these receptors: an adult who received the AZD1222 COVID-19 vaccine.

The chain couples TRBV7-2 to TRBJ1-5; D call uncertain. The CDR3 loop spans 15 amino acids. Trimming took off 5 bases at V and 4 bases at J, with 15 bases between the two ends. CDR1 SGHTA and CDR2 FQGNSA come from the germline V gene. The CDR3 reads CASSIPGTANQPQHF. The CDR3 DNA is TGTGCCAGCAGCATCCCCGGCACGGCGAATCAGCCCCAGCATTTT. The full variable domain, its missing parts supplied by reference TRBV7-2 and TRBJ1-5, is GAGVSQSPSNKVTEKGKDVELRCDPISGHTALYWYRQSLGQGLEFLIYFQGNSAPDKSGLPSDRFSAERTGGSVSTLTIQRTQQEDSAVYLCASSIPGTANQPQHFGDGTRLSIL.

The chain links TRBV28 to TRBJ2-1, with 8 bases that match TRBD2. V shed 6 bases, J shed 5 bases, and the junction held 6 bases outside the gene matches. The CDR3 extends over 14 amino acids. The germline V gene has CDR1 MDHEN and CDR2 SYDVKM. The CDR3 DNA reads TGTGCCAGCAGCCGAGCGGGGGTTGACAATGAGCAGTTCTTC. It specifies CASSRAGVDNEQFF.